The 21 T cell receptor beta chains in this list originate from one sample, sequenced in a study of blood T cell repertoires in COVID-19. TCRdb's copy holds only in-frame clones and misses some; the assay was immunoSEQ multiplex PCR. The data contain approximately 250,000 clones, around 82% of them seen just once; the ten biggest clones take up over 8.5%. The sample taken for sequencing was peripheral blood. The receptor source for this set is a human donor in a cohort sampled during active COVID-19.

The gene calls are TRBV15 and TRBJ1-1; possible D gene TRBD1, 5 bases. CDR1 is LNHNV, CDR2 YYDKDF, per germline (reference sequence). The CDR3 loop spans 13 amino acids. Trimming left V 1 base short and J 10 bases short, with 13 bases between. The CDR3 bases are TGTGCCACCAGCAGAGGGTTCGACAGAGGAGCTTTCTTT. It codes for CATSRGFDRGAFF. Looking up the rest from reference TRBV15 and TRBJ1-1 gives the full variable domain: DAMVIQNPRYQVTQFGKPVTLSCSQTLNHNVMYWYQQKSSQAPKLLFHYYDKDFNNEADTPDNFQSRRPNTSFCFLDIRSPGLGDTAMYLCATSRGFDRGAFFGQGTRLTVV.

The chain combines TRBV21-1 with TRBJ1-2. TRBV21-1 is marked as a pseudogene. The CDR3 totals 14 residues. The DNA for the CDR3 is TGTGCCAGCACCGCGGGTGTCCAATTGGATGGCTACACCTTC. Its translation is CASTAGVQLDGYTF.

The gene calls are TRBV7-2 and TRBJ2-1, with 8 bases matching TRBD2. Germline trimming cut 4 bases from V and 5 bases from J; bases unmatched to any gene: 10. The germline gives CDR1 SGHTA, CDR2 FQGNSA. CDR3 length: 16 residues. CDR3 sequence: CASSSRYAGGNNEQFF. CDR3 in DNA: TGTGCCAGCAGCTCCCGTTACGCGGGGGGCAACAATGAGCAGTTCTTC.

The gene calls are TRBV19 and TRBJ1-2; 8 nucleotides align to TRBD1. The CDR3 sequence is 11 residues long. From germline, CDR1 is LNHDA and CDR2 SQIVND (reference sequence). V lost 8 bases, J lost 4 bases, and 0 bases stayed unmatched. Written as DNA, the CDR3 is TGTGCCAGTGGACAGGGCTATGGCTACACCTTC. The encoded protein is CASGQGYGYTF.

The chain links TRBV10-3 to TRBJ1-6; D uncertain. CDR1 and CDR2 from the germline V gene are ENHRY and SYGVKD. This CDR3 has 13 amino acids. V lost 2 bases and J 7 bases, leaving 6 bases between the germline ends. The CDR3 nucleotides read TGTGCCATCAGTGAGGTAGTGAATTCACCCCTCCACTTT. The encoded protein is CAISEVVNSPLHF.

V is TRBV10-2 and J is TRBJ1-2; D not resolved. CDR3 length equals 13 residues. In germline, CDR1 is WSHSY, CDR2 SAAADI. V lost 0 bases, J lost 5 bases, and 7 bases lay in between. Here the CDR3 reads CASSESSEYGYTF. For the CDR3, the DNA is TGCGCCAGCAGTGAGTCGTCGGAGTATGGCTACACCTTC.

The chain recombines TRBV24-1 with TRBJ2-7; D is unresolved. V was pared by 9 bases and J by 4 bases, with 15 bases between. The CDR3 length is 13 residues. Per germline, CDR1 KGHDR and CDR2 SFDVKD. The CDR3 protein is CATYTFELYEQYF. The CDR3 bases are TGTGCCACCTACACCTTCGAACTATACGAGCAGTACTTC.

The V call is TRBV10-1, the J call TRBJ2-1, with D possibly being TRBD2 (6 bases). Trimming removed 0 bases at V and 9 bases at J, with 12 bases between. Germline V lookup: CDR1 WNHNN, CDR2 SYGVQD (reference sequence). The CDR3 is 14 amino acids. The CDR3 is CASSESTRRAEQFF. The CDR3 nucleotides read TGCGCCAGCAGTGAGTCGACTCGGAGGGCTGAGCAGTTCTTC.

This clone was found once. The chain uses TRBV28 and TRBJ2-4, with a weak D call TRBD1 (5 bases). Trimming cost V 5 bases and J 5 bases, with 16 bases left between them. The CDR3 is 15 amino acids. The germline V gene encodes CDR1 MDHEN and CDR2 SYDVKM. CDR3 region: CASSPLGAGQNIQYF. Here the CDR3 DNA reads TGTGCCAGCAGTCCCCTAGGGGCAGGGCAAAACATTCAGTACTTC.

This chain joins TRBV2 and TRBJ1-3; D not certain. The CDR3 is 14 residues long. With 4 bases removed from V and 1 base from J, the gap between germline ends came to 8 bases. Germline V gene data show CDR1 as SNHLY and CDR2 as FYNNEI. DNA of the CDR3: TGTGCCAGCAGTGCTGGGCAGTCTGGAAACACCATATATTTT. This codes for CASSAGQSGNTIYF.

The chain links TRBV29-1 to TRBJ2-2, with D perhaps matching TRBD1 (5 bases). This CDR3 comprises 13 residues. The germline gives CDR1 SQVTM, CDR2 ANQGSEA. V was trimmed by 3 bases and J by 1 base, leaving 6 bases between them. CDR3 coding DNA: TGCAGCGTTGATACAGGGAACACCGGGGAGCTGTTTTTT. Amino acid sequence: CSVDTGNTGELFF.

The V call is TRBV6-5, the J call TRBJ1-1; 12 bases match TRBD1. V lost 4 bases to trimming and J lost 12 bases; unmatched junction nucleotides: 12. This CDR3 is 15 amino acids long. Germline V lookup: CDR1 MNHEY, CDR2 SVGAGI. CDR3: CASSLPGQGAKMSFF. CDR3 DNA: TGTGCCAGCAGTTTACCGGGACAGGGGGCAAAGATGTCTTTCTTT.

Comment on this clone: This sample also contains other DNA sequences that code for the same CDR3. The chain uses TRBV10-1 and TRBJ2-7; 8 bases agree with TRBD2. J gave up 0 bases and V 2 bases, and 0 bases lay outside the gene matches. Germline CDR1 and CDR2: WNHNN and SYGVQD (reference sequence). The CDR3 length is 14 residues. In DNA form, the CDR3 reads TGCGCCAGCAGTGAGAGCGGGAGCTCCTACGAGCAGTACTTC. It encodes CASSESGSSYEQYF.

This chain uses TRBV5-1 with TRBJ2-1, with TRBD2 identical over 12 bases. The CDR3 runs to 16 residues. Trimming took 5 bases from V and 8 from J; bases not matched to a gene: 11. Germline CDR1 and CDR2: SGHRS and YFSETQ. CDR3 DNA sequence: TGCGCCAGCAGTCCCCAGGCTAGCGGGAGGGCCCATGAGCAGTTCTTC. Protein sequence: CASSPQASGRAHEQFF. The full variable domain, completed using reference TRBV5-1 and TRBJ2-1, is KAGVTQTPRYLIKTRGQQVTLSCSPISGHRSVSWYQQTPGQGLQFLFEYFSETQRNKGNFPGRFSGRQFSNSRSEMNVSTLELGDSALYLCASSPQASGRAHEQFFGPGTRLTVL.

This clone occurred once. V gene TRBV6-5 combines with J gene TRBJ1-6, with TRBD1 matching over 7 bases. Trimming at V came to 6 bases and at J to 10 bases, leaving 9 bases not matched to a gene. Germline CDR1 MNHEY, CDR2 SVGAGI. This CDR3 has 14 residues. DNA of the CDR3: TGTGCCAGCAGCCCCAGACAGGGATGGTCACCCCTCCACTTT. Translating gives CASSPRQGWSPLHF.

The chain has TRBV7-8 and TRBJ2-1; TRBD2 agrees at 13 bases. The CDR3 is made up of 19 amino acids. Germline CDR1 reads SGHVS; CDR2 reads FQNEAQ. J gave up 7 bases and V 1 base, and 13 bases lay outside the gene matches. The DNA for the CDR3 is TGTGCCAGCAGCTTAGTCCAACTAGCGGGAGGGTCAGGGATAAATGAGCAGTTCTTC. It specifies CASSLVQLAGGSGINEQFF. Together with reference TRBV7-8 and TRBJ2-1, the CDR3 gives the full variable domain: GAGVSQSPRYKVAKRGQDVALRCDPISGHVSLFWYQQALGQGPEFLTYFQNEAQLDKSGLPSDRFFAERPEGSVSTLKIQRTQQEDSAVYLCASSLVQLAGGSGINEQFFGPGTRLTVL.

The rearrangement uses TRBV5-1 and TRBJ1-1, with D maybe TRBD1 (5 bases). V lost 1 base and J lost 1, with 11 bases in between. The CDR3 sequence is 15 residues long. Germline CDR1 SGHRS, CDR2 YFSETQ. Here the CDR3 DNA reads TGCGCCAGCAGCTTGTTCAGGACAAGGAACACTGAAGCTTTCTTT. Amino acid sequence: CASSLFRTRNTEAFF. Drawing the rest from reference TRBV5-1 and TRBJ1-1, the complete variable domain is KAGVTQTPRYLIKTRGQQVTLSCSPISGHRSVSWYQQTPGQGLQFLFEYFSETQRNKGNFPGRFSGRQFSNSRSEMNVSTLELGDSALYLCASSLFRTRNTEAFFGQGTRLTVV.

The chain recombines TRBV5-1 with TRBJ2-1; 10 bases are a match to TRBD1. Germline loops: CDR1 SGHRS, CDR2 YFSETQ. Trimming removed 4 bases from V and 6 bases from J; junction bases left unmatched: 13. This CDR3 region has 17 residues. CDR3 nucleotides: TGCGCCAGCAGCATGGACACCCCGGGACAGGGGAGCAATGAGCAGTTCTTC. As protein: CASSMDTPGQGSNEQFF. The full variable domain, its missing parts supplied by reference TRBV5-1 and TRBJ2-1, is KAGVTQTPRYLIKTRGQQVTLSCSPISGHRSVSWYQQTPGQGLQFLFEYFSETQRNKGNFPGRFSGRQFSNSRSEMNVSTLELGDSALYLCASSMDTPGQGSNEQFFGPGTRLTVL.

The chain is built from TRBV27 and TRBJ1-2; D unresolved. The CDR3 loop spans 15 amino acids. V lost 2 bases and J lost 5, with 15 bases in between. Germline CDR1 is MNHEY and CDR2 is SMNVEV (reference sequence). CDR3 amino acids: CASSLVWSQPYGYTF. The CDR3 bases are TGTGCCAGCAGTTTAGTCTGGTCACAGCCTTATGGCTACACCTTC.

This rearrangement joins TRBV4-2 to TRBJ2-2; 8 nucleotides match TRBD2. CDR1 is LGHNA, CDR2 YNFKEQ, per germline. J lost 6 bases, V lost 1 base, and 1 base had no gene match. The length of the CDR3 is 14 residues. The CDR3 sequence: CASSQAGGPGELFF. The CDR3 DNA follows: TGTGCCAGCAGCCAAGCGGGAGGGCCCGGGGAGCTGTTTTTT.

This clone is classed as medium-sized. The chain has TRBV6-2 or TRBV6-3 and TRBJ2-7; TRBD2 matches at 8 bases. This CDR3 comprises 17 residues. The trim removed 4 bases at V and 7 bases at J, leaving 18 bases unmatched. CDR1 MNHEY and CDR2 SVGEGT come from the germline V gene. The CDR3 reads CASSSQRIDSGEREQYF. CDR3 coding DNA: TGTGCCAGCAGTTCCCAGCGAATCGATAGCGGGGAAAGGGAGCAGTACTTC.